This TCR beta chain derives from a study of blood T cell repertoires in COVID-19. Study information: Samples representing acute and convalescent COVID-19 were sourced from the United States, Italy and Spain.

There are 14 residues in the CDR3. Trimming pared 4 bases from V and 3 bases from J, leaving 12 bases between. From germline, CDR1 is SGHKS and CDR2 YYEKEE (reference sequence). The assay was immunoSEQ multiplex PCR, and TCRdb's table has in-frame clones only and misses some. Here the sample spans approximately 530,000 clones, about 89% being singletons. The chain links TRBV5-5 to TRBJ2-3; perhaps TRBD2 as D (5 bases). The sequenced sample consisted of peripheral blood. This sequence was found in a woman aged 50 to 65 with COVID-19, enrolled during active disease. The CDR3 sequence is CASSPGRETDTQYF. In nucleotides, the CDR3 is TGTGCCAGCAGCCCTGGGAGAGAAACAGATACGCAGTATTTT.